This is a list of T cell receptor beta chains from one sample in a study of neurological immune-mediated disorders. TCRdb fed the 5' RACE reads into MiXCR, producing one record per CDR3 protein. The sample comprises tens of thousands of distinct CDR3 sequences, under 3.5% of which are singletons, and about 3.5% rests with the top ten. Specimen: PBMCs. These receptors all stem from a man in his forties with multiple sclerosis. Each CDR3 is given with its conserved first and last residue. D genes are given only for firm matches.

. TRBV5-1 14 CASSLRAEASEQYF
. TRBV4-2 12 CASSQGPRELFF
. TRBV7-9 15 CASSLDIGMNTEAFF
TRBD1 TRBV20-1 14 CSASPGQGNQPQHF
. TRBV12-3/TRBV12-4 14 CASSISDGANVLTF
TRBD1 TRBV12-3/TRBV12-4 12 CASSGQGGEQFF
TRBD1 TRBV11-2 16 CASSHPTGTGAYGYTF
. TRBV2 14 CASSGSVGTDTQYF
. TRBV18 13 CASSPSKGTEAFF
TRBD1 TRBV5-1 14 CASSPGQVGEKLFF
. TRBV27 13 CASSLSANNEQFF
TRBD2 TRBV3-1 14 CASSFGGASETQYF
. TRBV29-1 13 CSVETYGNYGYTF
. TRBV13 13 CASSSGSQGEQYF
. TRBV27 14 CASRGPGGNQPQHF
. TRBV4-1 15 CASSHTLRDQETQYF
TRBD2 TRBV5-1 16 CASSSSSGAAGYEQYF
. TRBV6-5 15 CASRPTLSTNEKLFF
. TRBV20-1 13 CSAPTGYPYGYTF
. TRBV11-2 15 CASSRGPSNTGELFF
TRBD1 TRBV12-3/TRBV12-4 14 CASSADRYQETQYF
. TRBV5-1 15 CASSWGRIETGELFF
. TRBV28 14 CASSPGQNTGELFF
TRBD1 TRBV7-9 14 CASSFQGANKTQNF
. TRBV4-1 16 CASSQDSDGRRSPLHF
. TRBV4-2 16 CASSQEGSAGGDTQYF
. TRBV3-1 16 CASSQARGLAKNIQYF
TRBD2 TRBV27 17 CASSLLERGRISYEQYF
TRBD2 TRBV20-1 14 CSARDSSSGAEQFF
. TRBV11-2 15 CASSLLASNTGELFF
TRBD2 TRBV20-1 16 CSARDQLAGGYNEQFF
. TRBV20-1 16 CSARGGRGGMSYGYTF
. TRBV3-1 12 CASSFTPYEQYF
. TRBV11-3 15 CASSFGRGPGDEQFF
TRBD2 TRBV7-8 16 CASSLSSGGANGELFF
. TRBV5-1 16 CASSPGGWFPGDTQYF
. TRBV7-2 11 CASSSTAGAFF
. TRBV5-1 14 CASSLGEANQPQHF
. TRBV5-6 17 CASRSRALPMVQETQYF
TRBD1 TRBV5-1 14 CASSQGAGGTEAFF
. TRBV11-2 13 CASSLERVSPLHF
. TRBV9 15 CASSVDGVGGTEAFF
. TRBV28 14 CASSKGQPNTEAFF